A single sample gave rise to the 23 T cell receptor beta chains below, sequenced in a study of tumor-infiltrating lymphocytes in primary liver carcinoma. Making TCR beta cDNA involved around 510 ng total RNA and a constant-region primer. Three nested multiplex PCR rounds, a slightly modified ARM-PCR, produced the libraries for TCR beta. Investigators reported that the first two PCR rounds, at 10 cycles each, used TRBV1-TRBV30 forward primers with a C-beta reverse primer. TCRdb independently ran MiXCR on the multiplex PCR reads; one entry per CDR3 protein. The sample consists of roughly 200,000 distinct CDR3 sequences, approximately 80% of them appearing once. The study co-extracted DNA and RNA from 20-30 mg of unsorted bulk tissue. The specimen sequenced was tumor tissue from primary liver carcinoma. These receptors came from a man in his forties or fifties with primary liver carcinoma and hepatitis B virus infection.

About this clonotype: One end of the junction varies from germline; a read error may be responsible. The chain recombines TRBV6-6 with TRBJ2-1; the D gene is possibly TRBD1 (5 bases). Per germline, CDR1 MNHNY and CDR2 SVGAGI (reference sequence). The CDR3 runs to 14 residues. The CDR3 DNA follows: TGTGCCAGCAGTCTACAGGAGTCCTACAACGAGCGGTTCTTC. This sequence encodes CASSLQESYNERFF.

For this clonotype: A much larger clone differs from this one at a single base, so this may be a read error. The chain recombines TRBV5-1 with TRBJ1-4; unclear D gene. This CDR3 spans 16 amino acids. Per the germline V gene, CDR1 is SGHRS and CDR2 is YFSETQ. The CDR3, as DNA: TGCGCCAGGAGCTTGTGGGGTCAACGGGCTAATGAAAAACTGTTTTTT. Translation: CARSLWGQRANEKLFF.

A word on this clonotype: A much larger clone differs by one base, so this may be a read error. The V call is TRBV28, the J call TRBJ2-2, with 11 nucleotides matching TRBD2. In germline, CDR1 is MDHEN, CDR2 SYDVKM. The CDR3 totals 15 residues. DNA of the CDR3: TGTGCCAGCCGACGACTAGCGGGAATGGCCGGGGAGCTGTTATTT. Its translation: CASRRLAGMAGELLF.

For this clonotype: A read error is possible here, since a much larger clone lies one base away. The chain joins TRBV12-3 or TRBV12-4 to TRBJ2-2; no definite D call. The CDR3 is 14 residues long. Trimming cost V 3 bases and J 6 bases, with 11 bases left between them. CDR3 DNA: TGTGCCAGCAGTTTTGGAACCGACGCCGGGGAGCTGTTTTTT. It codes for CASSFGTDAGELFF.

This chain joins TRBV11-3 and TRBJ2-2; D is ambiguous. V shed 9 bases and J shed 10 bases, with 24 bases lying between them. Germline V gene data show CDR1 as SGHNT and CDR2 as YENEEA. This CDR3 has 15 amino acids. This chain's CDR3 is CASNLSPMGDAELFF. CDR3 coding DNA: TGTGCCAGTAACTTGTCCCCGATGGGCGATGCGGAGCTGTTTTTT. Combining the CDR3 with reference TRBV11-3 and TRBJ2-2 gives the whole variable domain EAGVVQSPRYKIIEKKQPVAFWCNPISGHNTLYWYLQNLGQGPELLIRYENEEAVDDSQLPKDRFSAERLKGVDSTLKIQPAELGDSAVYLCASNLSPMGDAELFFGEGSRLTVL.

A remark on this clonotype: This CDR3 is missing its conserved last phenylalanine or tryptophan, likely due to a read error. J is TRBJ2-7 and V is TRBV6-6; D is tentatively TRBD1 or TRBD2 (6 bases each). The germline V and J ends were trimmed by 2 bases and 6 bases, with 14 bases remaining between them. Germline assignment: CDR1 MNHNY and CDR2 SVGAGI (reference sequence). The CDR3 loop spans 14 amino acids. CDR3 bases: TGTGCCAGCAGTTACGACATGGGGGGCCCCGAGCAGTACTAC. This codes for CASSYDMGGPEQYY.

Note on this clonotype: It is likely a read error, because the conserved phenylalanine at the end of the CDR3 is missing. No DNA is shown, since the ends of the CDR3 on it are uncertain; the CDR3 is the one TCRdb lists. J is TRBJ1-1 and V is TRBV29-1; the table's TRBD1 call for D was not verified on the DNA. Both ends counted, the CDR3 spans 15 residues. Germline values: CDR1 SQVTM, CDR2 ANQGSEA. The CDR3 loop is CSVAPGWGINTEALI.

A remark on this clonotype: At one end, the junction sequence differs from germline, possibly due to a read error. The chain joins TRBV28 to TRBJ1-5; 7 bases map to TRBD1. Germline V lookup: CDR1 MDHEN, CDR2 SYDVKM. The CDR3 sequence is 15 residues long. For the CDR3, the DNA is TGTGCCAGCAGACTGGACAGGTTTAGCAATCAGCCCCAGGATTTT. Translated: CASRLDRFSNQPQDF.

On this clonotype itself: No conserved phenylalanine or tryptophan ends this CDR3, so it is likely a read error. The DNA is omitted, as the CDR3 cannot be located on it reliably, and the CDR3 follows TCRdb's listing. V is TRBV6-2 or TRBV6-3 and J is TRBJ2-7; no check of the table's D call, TRBD1, against the DNA was made. The CDR3 adds up to 13 amino acids, both ends counted. Germline CDR1 MNHEY, CDR2 SVGEGT. The CDR3 sequence: CASSLRQGPRAVL.

As regards this clonotype: The junction departs from the called germline gene at one end, perhaps through a read error. The V call is TRBV12-3 or TRBV12-4, the J call TRBJ2-1, with D tentatively TRBD2 (5 bases). The CDR3 has 12 amino acids. In DNA, the CDR3 is TGTGCCAGCAGACTAGATAACAATGAGCAGTTTTTC. Translated: CASRLDNNEQFF.

About this clonotype: Its ends do not fully match the called genes, so a read error is possible. J is TRBJ2-1 and V is TRBV11-1; 9 bases match TRBD2. Germline assignment: CDR1 SGHAT and CDR2 FQDESV (reference sequence). The CDR3 is made up of 18 amino acids. CDR3 DNA sequence: TGTGCCAGCAGCTTATACCGCTCCGCGGGAGGGTACTACAATGAGAAGTTTTTC. The encoded protein is CASSLYRSAGGYYNEKFF.

This clonotype came up once. The junction departs from germline at one end; a sequencing error may be responsible. The chain links TRBV4-2 to TRBJ2-7; D remains ambiguous. Germline V gene data show CDR1 as LGHNA and CDR2 as YNFKEQ. CDR3 length: 12 amino acids. The CDR3 DNA reads as TGCGCCAGCAGCCAAGAGGACCACGTACAGTACTTC. Protein sequence: CASSQEDHVQYF.

A note on this clonotype: One end of the junction does not line up with germline, which may come from a read error. This chain connects TRBV11-2 to TRBJ2-5; 7 nucleotides agree with TRBD2. CDR1 and CDR2 (germline): SGHAT, FQNNGV. The CDR3 is 18 residues long. The CDR3 here is CASSPSPIQRTGRETQYF. For the CDR3, the DNA is TGTGCCAGCAGCCCTAGCCCAATCCAGAGGACTGGGCGGGAGACGCAGTACTTC.

With respect to this clonotype: An end of the junction does not agree with germline; a read error may underlie this. This rearrangement joins TRBV11-2 to TRBJ2-2; D might be TRBD1 or TRBD2, each matching 6 bases. The CDR3 loop spans 16 amino acids. Germline assignment: CDR1 SGHAT and CDR2 FQNNGV. Here the CDR3 reads CASSLVTSGDTVELFF. CDR3 sequence (DNA): TGTGCCAGTAGCTTAGTGACTAGTGGGGACACCGTGGAGCTGTTTTTT.

As for this clonotype: The junction departs from the called germline gene at one end, perhaps through a read error. This chain uses TRBV5-4 with TRBJ2-2; 8 positions match TRBD2. Germline CDR1 SGHNT, CDR2 YYREEE (reference sequence). The CDR3 is 15 residues long. CDR3 amino acids: CASSSTSVNIGELFF. DNA of the CDR3: TGTGCCAGTAGCTCGACTAGCGTGAACATCGGGGAGCTGTTTTTT.

In the case of this clonotype: The junction differs from germline at one of its ends, possibly a read error. This chain links TRBV4-1 with TRBJ2-2; no definite D call. Germline CDR1 MGHRA, CDR2 YSYEKL. The length of the CDR3 is 19 residues. This CDR3 reads CVSSQLYIPHWVNTGELFF. The CDR3 DNA is TGCGTCAGCAGCCAACTCTATATTCCCCATTGGGTGAATACCGGGGAGCTGTTTTTT.

Note on this clonotype: At one boundary the junction diverges from the germline segment, which might be a read error. V usage is TRBV6-5 and J usage is TRBJ2-7; weak D call: TRBD1 (6 bases). The CDR3 length is 14 residues. The germline CDR1 and CDR2 sequences are MNHEY and SVGAGI. As DNA, the CDR3 is TGTGTCAGCAGTTACCGGCCGGGACATAGCAAGCAGTACTTC. Translated: CVSSYRPGHSKQYF.

This clonotype appeared a few times. One end of the junction fails to match germline, which may point to a read error. The rearrangement links TRBV12-3 or TRBV12-4 to TRBJ1-1; tentative D call: TRBD1 (5 bases). CDR3 length: 13 amino acids. The CDR3 DNA is TGTACCAGCAGTGAAGGGAGAGGGGATGAAGCTTTCTTT. Protein product: CTSSEGRGDEAFF.

Comments on this clonotype: One end of the junction does not line up with germline, which may come from a read error. The chain has TRBV6-6 and TRBJ1-1, with D perhaps matching TRBD1 (5 bases). Germline V gene lookup returns CDR1 MNHNY and CDR2 SVGAGI (reference sequence). CDR3 length equals 13 residues. This CDR3 reads CASLIGVNTEALF. The DNA for the CDR3 is TGTGCCAGCCTGATAGGGGTCAACACTGAAGCTTTATTT.

Comments on this clonotype: A much larger clonotype is one base distant, so this may be a read error. The gene calls are TRBV28 and TRBJ2-3, with D perhaps TRBD1 or TRBD2 (6 bases each). Between the trimmed V and J ends, which lost 3 bases and 6 bases, there was a span of 16 bases. The CDR3 runs to 15 residues. The V gene's germline CDR1 is MDHEN and CDR2 SYDVKM. CDR3 nucleotide sequence: TGTGCCAGCAGTTTTAGCGGCGTGGGGGCGGATACGCAGTATTTT. Encoded protein: CASSFSGVGADTQYF. The variable domain in full, completed from reference TRBV28 and TRBJ2-3, reads DVKVTQSSRYLVKRTGEKVFLECVQDMDHENMFWYRQDPGLGLRLIYFSYDVKMKEKGDIPEGYSVSREKKERFSLILESASTNQTSMYLCASSFSGVGADTQYFGPGTRLTVL.

As to this clonotype: Here the CDR3 omits its conserved ending phenylalanine or tryptophan, so a read error is the likely source. It is unclear where the CDR3 begins or ends on the DNA, so no DNA is shown, and the CDR3 is as TCRdb lists it. The chain joins TRBV12-3 or TRBV12-4 to TRBJ2-1; no check of the table's D call, TRBD1, against the DNA was made. The CDR3 length is 17 residues, termini included. This CDR3 is CASSFRGTQKTYNEQLL.

About this clonotype: It is likely a read error, because the conserved phenylalanine at the end of the CDR3 is missing. This chain joins TRBV11-2 and TRBJ2-3; no firm D call. With 2 bases removed from V and 6 bases from J, the gap between germline ends came to 12 bases. This CDR3 has 14 amino acids. Per the germline V gene, CDR1 is SGHAT and CDR2 is FQNNGV. Here the CDR3 reads CASSLNQHGDTQYL. CDR3 nucleotides: TGTGCCAGCAGCTTAAACCAACATGGGGATACGCAGTATTTA.

The V and J genes are TRBV4-3 and TRBJ1-6; D not resolved. The germline V gene has CDR1 LGHNA and CDR2 YSLEER. Trimming shortened V by 9 bases and J by 14 bases, and 20 bases separated the two germline ends. The CDR3 spans 13 residues. The CDR3 bases are TGCGCCAGTATCCAAGATCGAGGGAGAACCCTCCACTTT. It yields the protein CASIQDRGRTLHF.